This is a list of T cell receptor beta chains from one sample in a study of cytotoxic CD8 clonotypes in ibrutinib-treated CLL. The repertoire was sequenced with immunoSEQ multiplex PCR; TCRdb's copy has only in-frame clones and lacks some. In the table there are about 68,000 clones, more than 70% of which are singletons. The source was PBMCs, collected at disease progression, from a patient treated with ibrutinib. The receptors shown here come from a human donor with chronic lymphocytic leukemia. Each CDR3 is given with its conserved first and last residue. D genes are given only for firm matches.

J	D	V	length	DNA	CDR3
TRBJ2-7	.	TRBV4-1	14	TGCGCCAGCAGCCAAGGGGACAACTCCTACGAGCAGTACTTC	CASSQGDNSYEQYF
TRBJ1-1	TRBD1	TRBV4-2	18	TGTGCCAGCAGCCAAGTAATGAGAGGGAGGGGGCGAGAAACTGAAGCTTTCTTT	CASSQVMRGRGRETEAFF
TRBJ2-2	.	TRBV11-2	16	TGTGCCAGCAGCTTGGTCCTCAGGATGAACACCGGGGAGCTGTTTTTT	CASSLVLRMNTGELFF
TRBJ1-5	.	TRBV15	14	TGTGCCACCAGCAGGGGGGTTGGCAATCAGCCCCAGCATTTT	CATSRGVGNQPQHF
TRBJ2-1	TRBD2	TRBV5-1	19	TGCGCCAGCAGCCCCAGTCTAGCGGGAGGGCCGATATCCTACAATGAGCAGTTCTTC	CASSPSLAGGPISYNEQFF
TRBJ1-1	.	TRBV6-5	15	TGTGCCAGCAGTTACTCGGCGGGAATGAACACTGAAGCTTTCTTT	CASSYSAGMNTEAFF
TRBJ2-5	.	TRBV2	11	TGTGCCAGCAGTGAGTGGCAGACCCAGTACTTC	CASSEWQTQYF
TRBJ2-7	.	TRBV19	12	TGTGCCAGTAGGGGCAGGGGCCACGAGCAGTACTTC	CASRGRGHEQYF
TRBJ2-6	TRBD1	TRBV2	17	TGTGCCAGCAGTGAACAGGGGGCGTTTTTTGGGGCCAACGTCCTGACTTTC	CASSEQGAFFGANVLTF
TRBJ1-5	TRBD1	TRBV19	16	TGTGCCAGTAGTAGGGACAGGGGGCTAAGCAATCAGCCCCAGCATTTT	CASSRDRGLSNQPQHF
TRBJ1-5	.	TRBV28	16	TGTGCCAGCAGGACCGGACAGACTTATAGCAATCAGCCCCAGCATTTT	CASRTGQTYSNQPQHF
TRBJ2-5	TRBD1	TRBV5-1	16	TGCGCCAGCAGCTTGTTGACAGGGGGGGTCCAAGAGACCCAGTACTTC	CASSLLTGGVQETQYF
TRBJ1-3	.	TRBV28	14	TGTGCCAGCAGTTTTTGGGGGGAGAAGAACACCATATATTTT	CASSFWGEKNTIYF
TRBJ1-5	.	TRBV23-1	16	TGCGCCAGCAGGAAGACAGTTCGACGTGGCAATCAGCCCCAGCATTTT	CASRKTVRRGNQPQHF
TRBJ1-1	.	TRBV29-1	13	TGCAGCGGAGGACAGAGCGGGAACACTGAAGCTTTCTTT	CSGGQSGNTEAFF